This T cell receptor (beta chain) is drawn from a study of blood T cell repertoires in COVID-19. The overall study: Researchers got acute and convalescent COVID-19 samples from the United States, Italy and Spain.

Original processing notes: Reference gene primer amplification yielded estimated nucleated cell counts. This table comes from immunoSEQ multiplex PCR, and its TCRdb copy is limited to in-frame clones, with some not included. V, J and clone size are taken as reported in that table, and D and trimming were inferred from the DNA itself. Of about 110,000 clones in the sample, approximately 87% were seen once. Trimming shortened V by 3 bases and J by 6 bases, and 8 bases separated the two germline ends. CDR3 length equals 12 residues. The source material was peripheral blood. The genes are TRBV12-3 or TRBV12-4 and TRBJ1-2; D ambiguous. This sequence was found in a woman between 50 and 59 years old with acute or convalescent COVID-19. The CDR3 protein is CASSFRGNGYTF. DNA for the CDR3: TGTGCCAGCAGTTTCCGAGGAAATGGCTACACCTTC.